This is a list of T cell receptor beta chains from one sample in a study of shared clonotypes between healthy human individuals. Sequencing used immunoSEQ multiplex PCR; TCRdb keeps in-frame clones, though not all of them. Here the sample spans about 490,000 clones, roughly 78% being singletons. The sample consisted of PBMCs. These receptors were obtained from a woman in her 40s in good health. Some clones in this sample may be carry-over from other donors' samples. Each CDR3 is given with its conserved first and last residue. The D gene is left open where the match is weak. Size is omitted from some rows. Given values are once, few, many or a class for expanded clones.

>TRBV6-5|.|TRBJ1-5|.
CASSFNSGDQPQHF
TGTGCCAGCAGTTTCAACTCCGGGGATCAGCCCCAGCATTTT
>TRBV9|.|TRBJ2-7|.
CASSRDFSYEQYF
TGTGCCAGCAGCCGGGACTTCTCCTACGAGCAGTACTTC
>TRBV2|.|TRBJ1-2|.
CASSIGTPYGYTF
TGTGCCAGCAGCATCGGGACTCCCTATGGCTACACCTTC
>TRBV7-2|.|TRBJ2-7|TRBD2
CASSLRASGYEQYF
TGTGCCAGCAGCTTAAGGGCTAGCGGATACGAGCAGTACTTC
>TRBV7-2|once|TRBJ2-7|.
CASSLARASYEQYF
TGTGCCAGCAGCTTAGCGCGGGCTTCTTACGAGCAGTACTTC
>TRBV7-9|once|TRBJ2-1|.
CASSPSGRSYNEQFF
TGTGCCAGCAGTCCGAGCGGTCGGTCCTACAATGAGCAGTTCTTC
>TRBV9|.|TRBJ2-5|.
CASSVGSGLPETQYF
TGTGCCAGCAGCGTAGGTAGCGGCCTCCCAGAGACCCAGTACTTC
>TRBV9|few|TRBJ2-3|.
CASSVSGRPDTQYF
TGTGCCAGCAGCGTCTCCGGGAGACCAGATACGCAGTATTTT
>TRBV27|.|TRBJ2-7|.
CASSLRGSSVEQYF
TGTGCCAGCAGTTTACGGGGGTCTAGCGTTGAGCAGTACTTC
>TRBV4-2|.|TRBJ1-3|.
CASSQLMDSLGNTIYF
TGTGCCAGCAGCCAACTGATGGACAGTCTTGGAAACACCATATATTTT
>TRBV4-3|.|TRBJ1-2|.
CASSQERVYGYTF
TGCGCCAGCAGCCAAGAAAGAGTTTATGGCTACACCTTC
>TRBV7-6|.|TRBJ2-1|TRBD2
CASSLAGGSGGYNEQFF
TGTGCCAGCAGCTTAGCGGGCGGGAGTGGGGGATACAATGAGCAGTTCTTC
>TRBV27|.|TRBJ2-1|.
CASSPLSFSGHNEQFF
TGTGCCAGCAGCCCACTTTCCTTTAGCGGCCACAATGAGCAGTTCTTC
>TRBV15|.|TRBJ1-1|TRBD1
CATSRTTLRGAFF
TGTGCCACCAGCAGAACCACCCTCAGGGGGGCTTTCTTT
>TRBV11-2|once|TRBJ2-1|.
CASSWMERAYNEQFF
TGTGCCAGCAGCTGGATGGAGCGAGCCTACAATGAGCAGTTCTTC
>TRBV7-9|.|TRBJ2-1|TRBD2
CASSLGLAGYNEQFF
TGTGCCAGCAGCTTAGGGTTAGCGGGGTACAATGAGCAGTTCTTC
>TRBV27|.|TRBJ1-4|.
CASSLRDRTNEKLFF
TGTGCCAGCAGTTTGCGGGACCGAACTAATGAAAAACTGTTTTTT
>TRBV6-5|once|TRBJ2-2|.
CASRASTNTGELFF
TGTGCCAGCAGGGCTTCAACGAACACCGGGGAGCTGTTTTTT
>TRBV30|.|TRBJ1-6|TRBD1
CAWTGTGGGNSPLHF
TGTGCCTGGACCGGGACAGGGGGAGGTAATTCACCCCTCCACTTT
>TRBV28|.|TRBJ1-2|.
CASSRAGAYGYTF
TGTGCCAGCAGTCGGGCAGGGGCCTATGGCTACACCTTC
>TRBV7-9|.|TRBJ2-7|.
CASCQGSSHEQYF
TGTGCCAGCTGCCAGGGGAGTTCCCACGAGCAGTACTTC
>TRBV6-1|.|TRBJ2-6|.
CASSTDSSGANVLTF
TGTGCCAGCAGCACCGATTCCTCTGGGGCCAACGTCCTGACTTTC
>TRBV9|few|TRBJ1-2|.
CASSTGNYGYTF
TGTGCCAGCAGCACAGGTAACTATGGCTACACCTTC
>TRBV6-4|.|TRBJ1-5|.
CASSDSEGAQPQHF
TGTGCCAGCAGTGACTCCGAGGGAGCTCAGCCCCAGCATTTT
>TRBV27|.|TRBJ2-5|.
CASSLSGSQETQYF
TGTGCCAGCAGTTTATCGGGTAGCCAAGAGACCCAGTACTTC
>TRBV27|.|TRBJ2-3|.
CASSQRSTDTQYF
TGCGCCAGCAGTCAGCGAAGCACAGATACGCAGTATTTT
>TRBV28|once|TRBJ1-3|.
CASARGGGETSGNTIYF
TGTGCCAGCGCCCGGGGTGGCGGGGAAACCTCTGGAAACACCATATATTTT
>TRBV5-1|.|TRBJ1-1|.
CASSLQTGNTEAFF
TGCGCCAGCAGCCTTCAGACAGGGAACACTGAAGCTTTCTTT
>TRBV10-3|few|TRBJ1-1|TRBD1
CATWTGNTEAFF
TGTGCCACATGGACAGGAAACACTGAAGCTTTCTTT
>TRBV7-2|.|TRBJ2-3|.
CASSWGRDPVIGTQYF
TGTGCCAGCAGCTGGGGGCGGGACCCCGTTATCGGTACGCAGTATTTT
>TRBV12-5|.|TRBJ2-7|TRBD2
CASGLVWQRGYEQYF
TGTGCTAGTGGTTTGGTATGGCAGCGGGGCTACGAGCAGTACTTC
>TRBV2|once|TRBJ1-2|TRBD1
CASSEFGGTGYGYTF
TGTGCCAGCAGTGAATTTGGCGGGACAGGATATGGCTACACCTTC
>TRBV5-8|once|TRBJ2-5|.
CASSRGSGDIQETQYF
TGTGCCAGCAGCCGGGGTAGTGGAGACATACAAGAGACCCAGTACTTC
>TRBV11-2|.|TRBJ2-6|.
CASSLAFSGANVLTF
TGTGCCAGCAGCTTAGCATTCTCTGGGGCCAACGTCCTGACTTTC
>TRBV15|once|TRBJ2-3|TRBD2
CATSRELAGLSTDTQYF
TGTGCCACCAGCAGGGAACTAGCGGGATTAAGCACAGATACGCAGTATTTT
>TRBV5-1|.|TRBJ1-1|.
CASSLWGQTYNTEAFF
TGCGCCAGCAGCTTGTGGGGACAAACCTACAACACTGAAGCTTTCTTT
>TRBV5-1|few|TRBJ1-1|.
CASSLVPGSNTEAFF
TGCGCCAGCAGCTTGGTGCCAGGGTCGAACACTGAAGCTTTCTTT
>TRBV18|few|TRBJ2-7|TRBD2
CASSPASGYEQYF
TGTGCCAGCTCACCAGCTAGCGGCTACGAGCAGTACTTC
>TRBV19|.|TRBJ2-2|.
CASTKRTSNTGELFF
TGTGCCAGTACCAAAAGGACTTCTAACACCGGGGAGCTGTTTTTT
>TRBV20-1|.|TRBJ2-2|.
CSARNTGELFF
TGCAGTGCTAGGAACACCGGGGAGCTGTTTTTT
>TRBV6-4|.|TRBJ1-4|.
CASSPQANEKLFF
TGTGCCAGCAGTCCCCAGGCGAATGAAAAACTGTTTTTT
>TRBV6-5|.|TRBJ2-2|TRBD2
CASRATSGASGELFF
TGTGCCAGCAGAGCGACTAGCGGGGCCTCCGGGGAGCTGTTTTTT
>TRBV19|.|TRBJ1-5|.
CASSSQGNQPQHF
TGTGCCAGTAGTTCCCAGGGAAATCAGCCCCAGCATTTT
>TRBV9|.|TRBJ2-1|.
CASSPDLFSYNEQFF
TGTGCCAGCAGCCCAGACCTATTTTCCTACAATGAGCAGTTCTTC
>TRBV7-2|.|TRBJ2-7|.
CASSLGSRAYEQYF
TGTGCCAGCAGCTTAGGTTCCAGGGCCTACGAGCAGTACTTC
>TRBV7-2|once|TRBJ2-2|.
CASSLNQVGELFF
TGTGCCAGCAGCTTAAATCAGGTCGGGGAGCTGTTTTTT
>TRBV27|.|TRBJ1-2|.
CASSLGNNYGYTF
TGTGCCAGCAGTTTGGGGAATAACTATGGCTACACCTTC
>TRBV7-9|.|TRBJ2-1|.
CASSLRAGQRNEQFF
TGTGCCAGCAGCTTACGGGCAGGACAGAGGAATGAGCAGTTCTTC
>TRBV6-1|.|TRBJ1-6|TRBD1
CASSELAGQGNSPLHF
TGTGCCAGCAGTGAGCTAGCGGGACAGGGTAATTCACCCCTCCACTTT
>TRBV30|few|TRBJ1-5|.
CAWSQGRSNQPQHF
TGTGCCTGGAGTCAGGGGAGAAGCAATCAGCCCCAGCATTTT
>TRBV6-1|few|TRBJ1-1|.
CASSVGENTEAFF
TGTGCCAGCAGTGTTGGAGAGAACACTGAAGCTTTCTTT
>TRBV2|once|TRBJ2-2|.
CASSQGINTGELFF
TGTGCCAGCAGCCAGGGCATTAACACCGGGGAGCTGTTTTTT
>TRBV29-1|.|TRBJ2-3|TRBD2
CSVETGGSTDTQYF
TGCAGCGTTGAAACGGGGGGAAGCACAGATACGCAGTATTTT
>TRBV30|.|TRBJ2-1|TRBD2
CAWRASGDYNEQFF
TGTGCCTGGAGAGCTAGCGGGGACTACAATGAGCAGTTCTTC